Listed here are 24 T cell receptor beta chains from one sample, sequenced in a study of T cells in localized non-small cell lung cancer. The assay was immunoSEQ multiplex PCR, and TCRdb's table has in-frame clones only and misses some. The repertoire has 20,000 to 25,000 clones, around 85% of them found once; the top ten carry 2% to 2.5%. Sequenced here: peripheral blood, sampled before any cancer treatment. These receptors were collected from a man between 40 and 70 years old with stage I lung adenocarcinoma.

This chain uses TRBV28 with TRBJ1-5, with D unresolved. Trimming took off 3 bases at V and 9 bases at J, with 6 bases between the two ends. Germline V gene data show CDR1 as MDHEN and CDR2 as SYDVKM. The CDR3 is 11 amino acids. The CDR3 nucleotides read TGTGCCAGCAGTTTTAGCCGGCCCCAGCATTTT. Its translation: CASSFSRPQHF.

The genes are TRBV7-2 and TRBJ1-4; possible D gene TRBD1, 6 bases. V was cut by 5 bases and J by 13 bases, with 17 bases left in between. This CDR3 comprises 13 residues. CDR1 and CDR2 (germline): SGHTA, FQGNSA. The CDR3 spells CASSPQQEGGLFF. The CDR3 nucleotides are TGTGCCAGCAGCCCCCAACAGGAGGGGGGACTGTTTTTT. Drawing the rest from reference TRBV7-2 and TRBJ1-4, the complete variable domain is GAGVSQSPSNKVTEKGKDVELRCDPISGHTALYWYRQSLGQGLEFLIYFQGNSAPDKSGLPSDRFSAERTGGSVSTLTIQRTQQEDSAVYLCASSPQQEGGLFFGSGTQLSVL.

CDR3 protein: CASSLAGIGYTEAFF. CDR3 DNA: TGCGCCAGCAGCTTAGCCGGGATTGGGTACACTGAAGCTTTCTTT. The chain couples TRBV5-1 to TRBJ1-1; D is ambiguous. V was pared by 2 bases and J by 3 bases, with 14 bases between. Germline CDR1 is SGHRS and CDR2 is YFSETQ. This CDR3 spans 15 amino acids.

This chain connects TRBV29-1 to TRBJ2-1, with no clear D. V was trimmed by 7 bases and J by 5 bases, leaving 9 bases between them. There are 11 residues in the CDR3. The V gene's germline CDR1 is SQVTM and CDR2 ANQGSEA. The CDR3 reads CSDRRNNEQFF. CDR3 sequence (DNA): TGCAGCGACCGACGGAACAATGAGCAGTTCTTC.

The chain uses TRBV6-4 and TRBJ2-6, with D unclear. The CDR3 has 18 residues. Per the germline V gene, CDR1 is MRHNA and CDR2 is SNTAGT. The ends were cut back, 7 bases at V and 0 bases at J, with 19 bases in the middle. CDR3 amino acids: CASIYLAITFSGANVLTF. The CDR3 coding sequence is TGTGCCAGCATTTACTTGGCCATAACCTTCTCTGGGGCCAACGTCCTGACTTTC.

The chain employs TRBV7-8 and TRBJ1-2, with TRBD1 matching 9 bases. With V trimmed by 5 bases and J by 0 bases, 13 bases remained unmatched. The CDR3 consists of 18 residues. Looked up from germline, CDR1 is SGHVS and CDR2 is FQNEAQ. As DNA, the CDR3 is TGTGCCAGCAGCCGCACAACGGAGGACAGGGGAGCTAACTATGGCTACACCTTC. It codes for CASSRTTEDRGANYGYTF.

This clone was counted a few times. Here the CDR3 DNA reads TGTGCCAGCAAGCAACGACAGGGGGCCTACAATGAGCAGTTCTTC. Translation: CASKQRQGAYNEQFF. V is TRBV5-4 and J is TRBJ2-1, with 9 bases aligning to TRBD1. Germline V gene lookup returns CDR1 SGHNT and CDR2 YYREEE (reference sequence). The V segment lost 6 bases and the J segment 2 bases; nucleotides outside the gene matches: 6. The CDR3 runs 15 residues.

This sequence joins TRBV4-3 and TRBJ2-6, with no clear D. This CDR3 is 19 amino acids long. The V end lost 4 bases, the J end lost 4 bases, and 23 bases lay between the germline ends. Germline V lookup: CDR1 LGHNA, CDR2 YSLEER. In nucleotides, the CDR3 is TGCGCCAGCAGCCCGAATCCGACCCGCGAAGGCACAGGGGCCAACGTCCTGACTTTC. Its protein product is CASSPNPTREGTGANVLTF.

V and J are TRBV4-2 and TRBJ2-5, with D maybe TRBD1 (5 bases). Trimming cost V 1 base and J 5 bases, with 11 bases left between them. The CDR3 consists of 14 residues. Germline V gene lookup returns CDR1 LGHNA and CDR2 YNFKEQ. The CDR3 nucleotides read TGTGCCAGCAGCCAAGCTCCCCCAGGGGAGACCCAGTACTTC. Translated: CASSQAPPGETQYF.

The V call is TRBV6-5, the J call TRBJ2-2; D is perhaps TRBD2 (6 bases). Trimming shortened V by 4 bases and J by 0 bases, and 9 bases separated the two germline ends. Germline CDR1 MNHEY, CDR2 SVGAGI. The length of the CDR3 is 15 residues. The CDR3 protein is CASSLRGTNTGELFF. CDR3 in DNA: TGTGCCAGCAGTTTACGGGGGACGAACACCGGGGAGCTGTTTTTT.

The rearrangement links TRBV5-8 to TRBJ2-1; tentatively, D is TRBD2 (6 bases). This CDR3 has 15 residues. Germline V gene lookup returns CDR1 SGHTS and CDR2 YDEGEE. Trimming pared 2 bases from V and 2 bases from J, leaving 11 bases between. DNA for the CDR3: TGTGCCAGCAGCTTTCGGGGACTTGCCTACAATGAGCAGTTCTTC. Residues: CASSFRGLAYNEQFF.

The count of this clone is one. J is TRBJ1-2 and V is TRBV28, with 8 nucleotides matching TRBD1. The junction had 10 bases not matched to a gene; V was cut back by 8 bases and J by 8 bases. Germline CDR1 reads MDHEN; CDR2 reads SYDVKM. This CDR3 contains 13 residues. CDR3 protein: CASAVDRARGYTF. CDR3 DNA sequence: TGTGCCAGCGCGGTGGACAGGGCTCGCGGCTACACCTTC.

The chain carries TRBV13 and TRBJ2-3; the D is unclear. CDR1 PRHDT and CDR2 FYEKMQ come from the germline V gene (reference sequence). V was pared by 5 bases and J by 0 bases, with 9 bases between. The CDR3 extends over 14 amino acids. This chain's CDR3 is CASSIRASTDTQYF. The CDR3 region has the DNA TGTGCCAGCAGCATCAGAGCAAGCACAGATACGCAGTATTTT.

This clone was found once. This chain connects TRBV6-5 to TRBJ1-2, with 9 nucleotides matching TRBD1. Germline V gene lookup returns CDR1 MNHEY and CDR2 SVGAGI. The V segment lost 4 bases and the J segment 8 bases; nucleotides outside the gene matches: 14. This CDR3 is 16 amino acids long. The CDR3 reads CASSSTGTGILWGYTF. The CDR3 DNA is TGTGCCAGCAGTTCCACCGGGACAGGGATCCTTTGGGGCTACACCTTC.

CDR3 loop: CAIFSGRLADTQYF. CDR3 nucleotides: TGTGCCATCTTTAGCGGGAGGTTAGCAGATACGCAGTATTTT. The chain couples TRBV10-3 to TRBJ2-3; the match to TRBD2 covers 10 bases. Germline CDR1 is ENHRY and CDR2 is SYGVKD. This CDR3 region has 14 residues. The junction had 6 bases not matched to a gene; V was cut back by 8 bases and J by 4 bases.

The V call is TRBV25-1, the J call TRBJ2-4; maybe TRBD2 (7 bases). Germline V CDR1 and CDR2: MGHDK, SYGVNS. The CDR3 loop spans 15 amino acids. With 6 bases removed from V and 6 bases from J, the gap between germline ends came to 18 bases. The DNA of the CDR3 is TGTGCCAGCAGAGGGGGGGCGAACCATAGAAACATTCAGTACTTC. Amino acid sequence: CASRGGANHRNIQYF.

This clone was detected a few times. The genes are TRBV25-1 and TRBJ2-2, with 8 nucleotides matching TRBD1. From germline, CDR1 is MGHDK and CDR2 SYGVNS. The CDR3 is made up of 17 amino acids. Losses at the gene ends were 2 bases for V and 5 bases for J; bases not matched to a gene: 10. CDR3 residues: CASSEGQGRRGTGELFF. The CDR3, as DNA: TGTGCCAGCAGTGAAGGACAGGGCCGACGGGGGACCGGGGAGCTGTTTTTT.

The chain is built from TRBV5-4 and TRBJ1-2; 8 bases align to TRBD1. The V segment lost 2 bases and the J segment 5 bases; nucleotides outside the gene matches: 11. The CDR3 loop spans 16 amino acids. Per the germline V gene, CDR1 is SGHNT and CDR2 is YYREEE (reference sequence). CDR3 bases: TGTGCCAGCAGCTTAGGGGCAGGGGGCCGAGGGTATGGCTACACCTTC. Protein: CASSLGAGGRGYGYTF.

This rearrangement joins TRBV4-3 to TRBJ2-5, with no clear D. V lost 0 bases and J 4 bases, leaving 6 bases between the germline ends. CDR1 is LGHNA and CDR2 is YSLEER in the germline V gene. The CDR3 totals 13 residues. The CDR3 DNA sequence: TGCGCCAGCAGCCAAGATCACGCAGAGACCCAGTACTTC. This translates into CASSQDHAETQYF.

The rearrangement joins TRBV5-4 to TRBJ2-2; 7 bases fit TRBD1. Germline V CDR1 and CDR2: SGHNT, YYREEE (reference sequence). CDR3 length: 15 residues. Losses at the gene ends were 4 bases for V and 4 bases for J; bases not matched to a gene: 7. The CDR3 here is CASSRDRTGTGELFF. CDR3 coding DNA: TGTGCCAGCAGCCGAGACCGGACAGGCACCGGGGAGCTGTTTTTT.

This sequence joins TRBV6-5 and TRBJ2-3, with 8 nucleotides matching TRBD2. The CDR3 covers 14 residues. With V trimmed by 6 bases and J by 2 bases, 4 bases remained unmatched. Germline assignment: CDR1 MNHEY and CDR2 SVGAGI. The CDR3 DNA reads TGTGCCAGCAGCGGGGGGGGGAACACAGATACGCAGTATTTT. It is translated as CASSGGGNTDTQYF.

The rearrangement joins TRBV7-3 to TRBJ2-1, with 9 nucleotides matching TRBD2. The V and J ends lost 2 bases and 8 bases, in that order; junction bases with no gene match: 7. Germline V gene sequence: CDR1 SGHTA, CDR2 FQGTGA. The CDR3 runs to 15 residues. CDR3 amino acids: CASSLGAGGIYEQFF. DNA for the CDR3: TGTGCCAGCAGCTTAGGGGCGGGAGGGATCTATGAGCAGTTCTTC.

This clone was seen just once. The rearrangement links TRBV4-3 to TRBJ1-2; 7 bases are a match to TRBD1. From germline, CDR1 is LGHNA and CDR2 YSLEER. The V gene end was trimmed by 1 base and the J gene end by 3 bases; junction bases not matched to a gene: 5. The CDR3 is 15 amino acids. CDR3 in DNA: TGCGCCAGCAGCCAAGTAAACAGGGGCTACTATGGCTACACCTTC. Protein product: CASSQVNRGYYGYTF.

The chain couples TRBV7-9 to TRBJ2-3; no firm D call. The CDR3 has 18 amino acids. Per germline, CDR1 SEHNR and CDR2 FQNEAQ (reference sequence). V was clipped by 1 base and J by 2 bases, with 19 bases between them. This chain's CDR3 is CASSLVGVRTTNTDTQYF. In DNA, the CDR3 is TGTGCCAGCAGCTTAGTGGGTGTGCGCACCACAAACACAGATACGCAGTATTTT.